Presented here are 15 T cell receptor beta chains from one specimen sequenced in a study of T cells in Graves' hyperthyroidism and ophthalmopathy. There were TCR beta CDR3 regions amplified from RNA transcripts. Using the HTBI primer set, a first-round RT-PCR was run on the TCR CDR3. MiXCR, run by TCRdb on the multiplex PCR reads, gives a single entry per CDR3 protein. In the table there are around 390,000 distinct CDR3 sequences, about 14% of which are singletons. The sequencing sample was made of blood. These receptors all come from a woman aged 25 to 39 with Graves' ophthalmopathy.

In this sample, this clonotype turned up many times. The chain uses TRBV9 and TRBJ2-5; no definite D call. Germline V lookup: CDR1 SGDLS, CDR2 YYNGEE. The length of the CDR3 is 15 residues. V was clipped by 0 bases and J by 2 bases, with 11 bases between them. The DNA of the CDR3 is TGTGCCAGCAGCGTAGACGGTGGCTCTCAAGAGACCCAGTACTTC. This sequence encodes CASSVDGGSQETQYF. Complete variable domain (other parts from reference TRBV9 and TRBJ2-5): DSGVTQTPKHLITATGQRVTLRCSPRSGDLSVYWYQQSLDQGLQFLIQYYNGEERAKGNILERFSAQQFPDLHSELNLSSLELGDSALYFCASSVDGGSQETQYFGPGTRLLVL.

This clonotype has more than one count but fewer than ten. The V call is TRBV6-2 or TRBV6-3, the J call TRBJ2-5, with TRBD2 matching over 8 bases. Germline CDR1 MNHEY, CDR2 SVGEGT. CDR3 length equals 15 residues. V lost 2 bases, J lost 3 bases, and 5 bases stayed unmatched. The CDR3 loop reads CASSYAGGLKETQYF. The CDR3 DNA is TGTGCCAGCAGTTACGCGGGGGGTTTAAAAGAGACCCAGTACTTC.

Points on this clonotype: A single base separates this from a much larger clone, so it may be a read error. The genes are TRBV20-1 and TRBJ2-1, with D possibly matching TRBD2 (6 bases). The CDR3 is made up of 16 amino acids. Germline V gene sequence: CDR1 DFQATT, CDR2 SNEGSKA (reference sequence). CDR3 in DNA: TGCAGTGCTAGGATACCCGCGGGACTCCCCTACGATGAGCAGTTCTTC. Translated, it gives CSARIPAGLPYDEQFF.

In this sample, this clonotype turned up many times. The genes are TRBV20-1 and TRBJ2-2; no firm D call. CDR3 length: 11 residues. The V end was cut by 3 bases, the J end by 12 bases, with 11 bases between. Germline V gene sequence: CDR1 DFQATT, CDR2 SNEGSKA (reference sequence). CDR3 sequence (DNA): TGCAGTGCTAGGGCTCCGGCTAAGCTGTTTTTT. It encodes CSARAPAKLFF.

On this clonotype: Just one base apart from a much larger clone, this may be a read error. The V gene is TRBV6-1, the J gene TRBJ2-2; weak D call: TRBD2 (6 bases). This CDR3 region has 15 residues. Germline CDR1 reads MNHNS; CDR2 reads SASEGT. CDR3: CASRTRVGATGGLFF. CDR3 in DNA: TGTGCCAGCAGGACAAGGGTAGGGGCCACCGGGGGGCTGTTTTTT.

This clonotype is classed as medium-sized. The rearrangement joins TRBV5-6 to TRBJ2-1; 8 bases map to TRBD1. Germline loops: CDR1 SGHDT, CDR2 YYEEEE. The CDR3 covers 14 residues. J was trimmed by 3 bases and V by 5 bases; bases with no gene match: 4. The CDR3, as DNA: TGTGCCAGCAGTGAGGACAGGGACTACAATGAGCAGTTCTTC. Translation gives CASSEDRDYNEQFF.

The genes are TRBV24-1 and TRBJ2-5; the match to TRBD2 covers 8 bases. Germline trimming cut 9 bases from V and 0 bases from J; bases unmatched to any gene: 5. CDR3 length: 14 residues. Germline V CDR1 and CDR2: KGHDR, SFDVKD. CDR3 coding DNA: TGTGCCACCTCGGGGGGGAATCACCAAGAGACCCAGTACTTC. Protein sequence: CATSGGNHQETQYF.

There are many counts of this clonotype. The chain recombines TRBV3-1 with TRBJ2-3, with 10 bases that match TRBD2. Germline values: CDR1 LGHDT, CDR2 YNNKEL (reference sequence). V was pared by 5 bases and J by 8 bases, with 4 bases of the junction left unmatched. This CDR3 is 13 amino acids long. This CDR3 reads CASSLQRGGTQYF. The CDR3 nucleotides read TGTGCCAGCAGCTTACAGCGGGGGGGTACGCAGTATTTT.

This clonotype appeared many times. The CDR3 reads CASSLGQNNEQFF. DNA for the CDR3: TGTGCCAGCAGTTTAGGGCAGAACAATGAGCAGTTCTTC. The chain joins TRBV28 to TRBJ2-1; no reliable D call. The V gene lost 2 bases and the J gene lost 5 bases, with 7 bases spanning the gap. CDR1 is MDHEN, CDR2 SYDVKM, per germline. There are 13 residues in the CDR3.

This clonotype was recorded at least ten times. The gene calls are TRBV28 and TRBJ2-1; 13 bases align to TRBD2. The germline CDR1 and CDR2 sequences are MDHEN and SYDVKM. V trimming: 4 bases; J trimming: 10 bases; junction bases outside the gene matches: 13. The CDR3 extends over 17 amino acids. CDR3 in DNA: TGTGCCAGCAGTTCCCGAACACTAGCGGGGGGGCCGGGGGAGCAGTTCTTC. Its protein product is CASSSRTLAGGPGEQFF.

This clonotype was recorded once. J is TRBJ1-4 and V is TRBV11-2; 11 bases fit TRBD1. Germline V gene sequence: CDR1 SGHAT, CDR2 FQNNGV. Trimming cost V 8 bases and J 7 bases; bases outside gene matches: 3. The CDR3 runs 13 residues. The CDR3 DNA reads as TGTGCCAGCGGGACAGGGGGTATTGAAAAACTGTTTTTT. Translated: CASGTGGIEKLFF.

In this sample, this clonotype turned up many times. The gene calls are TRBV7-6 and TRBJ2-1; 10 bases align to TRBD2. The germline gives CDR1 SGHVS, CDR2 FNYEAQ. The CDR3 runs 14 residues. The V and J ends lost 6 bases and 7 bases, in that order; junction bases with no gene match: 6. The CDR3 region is CASRKGLATNEQFF. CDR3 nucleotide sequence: TGTGCCAGCAGAAAGGGACTAGCGACAAATGAGCAGTTCTTC.

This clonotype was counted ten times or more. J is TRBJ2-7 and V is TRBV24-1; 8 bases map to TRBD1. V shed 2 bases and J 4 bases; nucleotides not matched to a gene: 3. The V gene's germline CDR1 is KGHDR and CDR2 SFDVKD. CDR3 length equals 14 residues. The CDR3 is CATSDSGTGYEQYF. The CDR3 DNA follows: TGTGCCACCAGTGATTCCGGGACAGGTTACGAGCAGTACTTC.

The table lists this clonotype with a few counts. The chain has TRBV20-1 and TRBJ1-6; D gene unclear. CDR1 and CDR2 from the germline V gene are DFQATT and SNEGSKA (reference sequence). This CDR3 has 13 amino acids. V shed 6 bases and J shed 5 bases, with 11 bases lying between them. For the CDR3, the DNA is TGCAGTGCCACCTCCGAAAATAATTCACCCCTCCACTTT. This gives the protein CSATSENNSPLHF.

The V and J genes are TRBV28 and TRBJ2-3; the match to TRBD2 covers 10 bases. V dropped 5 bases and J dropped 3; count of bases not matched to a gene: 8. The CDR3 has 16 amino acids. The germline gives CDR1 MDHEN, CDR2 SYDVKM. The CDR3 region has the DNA TGTGCCAGCAGTCAGGGCCGTAGCGGGGGGACAGATACGCAGTATTTT. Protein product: CASSQGRSGGTDTQYF. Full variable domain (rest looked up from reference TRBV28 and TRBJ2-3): DVKVTQSSRYLVKRTGEKVFLECVQDMDHENMFWYRQDPGLGLRLIYFSYDVKMKEKGDIPEGYSVSREKKERFSLILESASTNQTSMYLCASSQGRSGGTDTQYFGPGTRLTVL.